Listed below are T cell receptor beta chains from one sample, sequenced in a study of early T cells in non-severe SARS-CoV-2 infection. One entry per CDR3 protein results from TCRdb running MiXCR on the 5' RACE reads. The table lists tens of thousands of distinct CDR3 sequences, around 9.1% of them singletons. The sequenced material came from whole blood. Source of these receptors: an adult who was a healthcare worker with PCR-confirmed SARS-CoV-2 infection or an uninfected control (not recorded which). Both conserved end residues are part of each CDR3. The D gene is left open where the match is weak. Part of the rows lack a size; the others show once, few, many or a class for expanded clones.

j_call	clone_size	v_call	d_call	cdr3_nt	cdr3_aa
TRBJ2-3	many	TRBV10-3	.	TGTGCCATCAGTGATGCCGCCAACCCGAGCACAGATACGCAGTATTTT	CAISDAANPSTDTQYF
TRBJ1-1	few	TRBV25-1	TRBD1	TGTGCCAGCAGTGGGATACAGGGGGCGCGATGGACTGAAGCTTTCTTT	CASSGIQGARWTEAFF
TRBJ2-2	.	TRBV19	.	TGTGCCAGTCGTCTCACCGGGGAGCTGTTTTTT	CASRLTGELFF
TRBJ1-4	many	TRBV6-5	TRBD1	TGTGCCAGCAAGAAATCCTGGACAGGGGGCGCGGGATCTGAAAAACTGTTTTTT	CASKKSWTGGAGSEKLFF
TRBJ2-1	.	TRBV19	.	TGTGCCAGTAGACCGACCGGGACGGGGACCTACAATGAGCAGTTCTTC	CASRPTGTGTYNEQFF
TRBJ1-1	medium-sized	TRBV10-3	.	TGTGCCATCAAGGAGGGGAACACTGAAGCTTTCTTT	CAIKEGNTEAFF
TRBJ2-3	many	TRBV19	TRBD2	TGTGCCAGTAGACGCGCGGGGGGGAGCACAGATACGCAGTATTTT	CASRRAGGSTDTQYF
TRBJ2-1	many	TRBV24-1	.	TGTGCCACCAGTGATTTGTTAGGGGGGGTTCCCTACAATGAGCAGTTCTTC	CATSDLLGGVPYNEQFF
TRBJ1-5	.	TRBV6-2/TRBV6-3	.	TGTGCCAGCAGTTCCCCCAATCAGCCCCAGCATTTT	CASSSPNQPQHF
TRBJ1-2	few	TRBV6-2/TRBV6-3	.	TGTGCCAGCAGGGCGGCTGAAGGAAGGGGTAGCTATGGCTACACCTTC	CASRAAEGRGSYGYTF
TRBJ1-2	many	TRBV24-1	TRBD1	TGTGCCACCAGTGAATCCACGACAGGGAACTATGGCTACACCTTC	CATSESTTGNYGYTF
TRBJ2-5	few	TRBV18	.	TGTGCCAGCTCGCGCCAAGAGACCCAGTACTTC	CASSRQETQYF